This is a list of T cell receptor beta chains from one sample in a study of Ad26.COV2.S vaccination and SARS-CoV-2 variants. Produced via immunoSEQ multiplex PCR; TCRdb's table is partial and in-frame only. The sample has about 680,000 clones, 70% to 90% seen once. Sequenced material: peripheral blood, taken in a trial of Ad26.COV2.S vaccine versus placebo. Source of these receptors: a person between 18 and 59 years old who received the Ad26.COV2.S COVID-19 vaccine or a placebo. Both conserved end residues are part of each CDR3. The order of the fields is CDR3 DNA, CDR3 protein, D gene, J gene, V gene. A D gene is named only where the DNA matches it firmly.

CDR3nt: TGTGCCAGTAGTACTGTACAGGGAGGAGAGCGAACAGATACGCAGTATTTT; CDR3aa: CASSTVQGGERTDTQYF; d_gene: -; j_gene: TRBJ2-3; v_gene: TRBV19
CDR3nt: TGTGCCAGCAGTTTTAACAGGGGCCCGACCGGGGAGCTGTTTTTT; CDR3aa: CASSFNRGPTGELFF; d_gene: TRBD1; j_gene: TRBJ2-2; v_gene: TRBV28
CDR3nt: TGTGCCAGCAGCGGTTACAATGAGCAGTTCTTC; CDR3aa: CASSGYNEQFF; d_gene: -; j_gene: TRBJ2-1; v_gene: TRBV7-9
CDR3nt: TGTGCCAGCAGTAGAGGGACAGCTAGCTCCTACGAGCAGTACTTC; CDR3aa: CASSRGTASSYEQYF; d_gene: TRBD1; j_gene: TRBJ2-7; v_gene: TRBV6-5
CDR3nt: TGTGCCAGCAGGCCTTCCCGTCTCTATAATTCACCCCTCCACTTT; CDR3aa: CASRPSRLYNSPLHF; d_gene: -; j_gene: TRBJ1-6; v_gene: TRBV6-5
CDR3nt: TGTGCCAGCAGTGATGCGTCATTGGCGCAACTGTTTTTT; CDR3aa: CASSDASLAQLFF; d_gene: -; j_gene: TRBJ1-4; v_gene: TRBV6-1
CDR3nt: TGTGCCTGGAGTGCCCTGGGGGAGCTGTTTTTT; CDR3aa: CAWSALGELFF; d_gene: -; j_gene: TRBJ2-2; v_gene: TRBV30
CDR3nt: TGTGCCACCAGTGACATGGGACTAGCGGGAGGGCCGAGCACCGGGGAGCTGTTTTTT; CDR3aa: CATSDMGLAGGPSTGELFF; d_gene: TRBD2; j_gene: TRBJ2-2; v_gene: TRBV24-1
CDR3nt: TGTGCCAGCAGACCAGCGGCTAGCACAGATACGCAGTATTTT; CDR3aa: CASRPAASTDTQYF; d_gene: -; j_gene: TRBJ2-3; v_gene: TRBV7-8
CDR3nt: TGTGCCAGCTCACCGGGAGAGGGCGCTGAAGCTTTCTTT; CDR3aa: CASSPGEGAEAFF; d_gene: -; j_gene: TRBJ1-1; v_gene: TRBV18
CDR3nt: TGTGCCAGCACCCCACCGGGACAAGAAAAACTGTTTTTT; CDR3aa: CASTPPGQEKLFF; d_gene: -; j_gene: TRBJ1-4; v_gene: TRBV6-5
CDR3nt: TGTGCCTGGAGTTCGGCTTACGAGCAGTACTTC; CDR3aa: CAWSSAYEQYF; d_gene: -; j_gene: TRBJ2-7; v_gene: TRBV30
CDR3nt: TGTGCCAGCAGTTCGACCTACGAGCAGTACTTC; CDR3aa: CASSSTYEQYF; d_gene: -; j_gene: TRBJ2-7; v_gene: TRBV6-5
CDR3nt: TGTGCCAGCAGCTTGTGGGAAAATCAGCCCCAGCATTTT; CDR3aa: CASSLWENQPQHF; d_gene: -; j_gene: TRBJ1-5; v_gene: TRBV5-6
CDR3nt: TGTGCCAGCAGCTTAGGACCGACATACGAGCAGTACTTC; CDR3aa: CASSLGPTYEQYF; d_gene: -; j_gene: TRBJ2-7; v_gene: TRBV6-5
CDR3nt: TGCAGTGCTAGTGTTGGGGACCAGCCCCAGCATTTT; CDR3aa: CSASVGDQPQHF; d_gene: -; j_gene: TRBJ1-5; v_gene: TRBV20-1
CDR3nt: TGTGCCAGCAGCCAAGATCCCTTCAGCCTTAGCGGGTCACAGTTCTTC; CDR3aa: CASSQDPFSLSGSQFF; d_gene: TRBD2; j_gene: TRBJ2-1; v_gene: TRBV4-2
CDR3nt: TGTGCCAGCAGCCGCCGTATACTCCCCCCCTACGAGCAGTACTTC; CDR3aa: CASSRRILPPYEQYF; d_gene: -; j_gene: TRBJ2-7; v_gene: TRBV3-1/TRBV3-2
CDR3nt: TGCAGCGTTGAGATCGTAAGCACTGAAGCTTTCTTT; CDR3aa: CSVEIVSTEAFF; d_gene: -; j_gene: TRBJ1-1; v_gene: TRBV29-1
CDR3nt: TGTGCCAGCAGATTCCTGACAGGAACCAATGAGCAGTTCTTC; CDR3aa: CASRFLTGTNEQFF; d_gene: -; j_gene: TRBJ2-1; v_gene: TRBV5-5